This entry is about one T cell receptor (beta chain). The sample is drawn from a study of Ad26.COV2.S vaccination and SARS-CoV-2 variants. About the study: Among those in the COV1001 Ad26.COV2.S trial arm was the donor.

Clones were sequenced by immunoSEQ multiplex PCR, and TCRdb holds only the in-frame ones, with some missing. The sample holds some 350,000 clones, roughly 90% seen once. The CDR3 length is 13 residues. V lost 1 base to trimming and J lost 7 bases, with 10 bases between them. Germline CDR1 is LGHDT and CDR2 is YNNKEL (reference sequence). Treatment denoted: about 20 received Ad26.COV2.S at low or high dose, single or two shots; about 5 received placebo; per-sample allocation not given. On day 63 after the first injection, vaccine and placebo recipients gave samples. In the vaccine, an Ad26 vector expressed the SARS-CoV-2 spike of the Wuhan strain.

The sample in question was peripheral blood, obtained in a trial of Ad26.COV2.S vaccine versus placebo. The gene calls are TRBV3-1 (or the pseudogene TRBV3-2) and TRBJ2-5; D is undetermined. The clonotype originates from a person between 18 and 59 years old who received the Ad26.COV2.S COVID-19 vaccine or a placebo. Here the CDR3 reads CASSQGQLGTQYF. CDR3 bases: TGTGCCAGCAGCCAAGGCCAGCTGGGGACCCAGTACTTC.